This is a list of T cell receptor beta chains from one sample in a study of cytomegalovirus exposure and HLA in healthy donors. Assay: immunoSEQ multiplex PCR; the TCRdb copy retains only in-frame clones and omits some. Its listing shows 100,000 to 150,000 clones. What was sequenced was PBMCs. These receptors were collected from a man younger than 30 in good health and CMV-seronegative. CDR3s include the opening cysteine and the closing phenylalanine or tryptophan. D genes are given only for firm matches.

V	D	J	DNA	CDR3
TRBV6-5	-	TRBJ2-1	TGTGCCAGCAGTTACTCGGGGGGGGGCGCCTACAATGAGCAGTTCTTC	CASSYSGGGAYNEQFF
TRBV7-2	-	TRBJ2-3	TGTGCCAGCAGCTTCAGGATTACATCAGATACGCAGTATTTT	CASSFRITSDTQYF
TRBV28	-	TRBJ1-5	TGTGCCAGCAGCTCTCACACCGGGAGTGGGGGTCAGCCCCAGCATTTT	CASSSHTGSGGQPQHF
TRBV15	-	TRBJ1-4	TGTGCCACCAGCAGAGATAAGGACAGAGTTGAAAAACTGTTTTTT	CATSRDKDRVEKLFF
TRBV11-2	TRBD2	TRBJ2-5	TGTGCCAGCAGCTTAGATCCCCCCGGACTAGCGGGGGGGAACGGGGAGACCCAGTACTTC	CASSLDPPGLAGGNGETQYF
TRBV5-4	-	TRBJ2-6	TGTGCCAGCACGAAGGGGGGAGGGCCCTTTAGCGTCCTGACTTTC	CASTKGGGPFSVLTF
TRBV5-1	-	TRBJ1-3	TGCGCCAGCAGCTTACTAGACTCTGGAAACACCATATATTTT	CASSLLDSGNTIYF
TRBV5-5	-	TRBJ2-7	TGTGCCAGCAGCTTGGGGGTCAGGGGACGGGACTACGAGCAGTACTTC	CASSLGVRGRDYEQYF
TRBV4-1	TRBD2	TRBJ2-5	TGCGCCAGCAGCCGAGTACAGGGAGCGGGGGAAGAGACCCAGTACTTC	CASSRVQGAGEETQYF
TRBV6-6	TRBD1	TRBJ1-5	TGTGCCAGCAGTTACTTCGGGACAGACGATCAGCCCCAGCATTTT	CASSYFGTDDQPQHF
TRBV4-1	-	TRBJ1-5	TGCGCCAGCAGCCAAGAACAGGGAATATACAATCAGCCCCAGCATTTT	CASSQEQGIYNQPQHF
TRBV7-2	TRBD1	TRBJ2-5	TGTGCCAGCAGCTCCCCCCCAGGGGGCCGGAGGGACCCCGGAGAGACCCAGTACTTC	CASSSPPGGRRDPGETQYF
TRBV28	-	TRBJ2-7	TGTGCCAGCAGTTTATCCCAACGGGGCGAGCAGTACTTC	CASSLSQRGEQYF
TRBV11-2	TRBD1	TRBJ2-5	TGTGCCAGCAGCGGCCGTCCAGGGGGCGCGGGGCAAGAGACCCAGTACTTC	CASSGRPGGAGQETQYF
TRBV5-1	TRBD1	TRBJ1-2	TGCGCCAGCAGCCCCGCTGGACAGGCTCTAAGAATCGATCGCTACACCTTC	CASSPAGQALRIDRYTF
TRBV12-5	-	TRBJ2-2	TGTGCTACGAGGAGGGATCACACCGGGGAGCTGTTTTTT	CATRRDHTGELFF
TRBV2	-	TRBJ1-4	TGTGCCAGCAATCGGGGAATGGGACTCGGGGAAAAACTGTTTTTT	CASNRGMGLGEKLFF
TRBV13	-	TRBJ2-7	TGTGCCAGCAGCTCACAGGCCCATAGGGGTGGGTACTTC	CASSSQAHRGGYF
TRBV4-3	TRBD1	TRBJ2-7	TGCGCCAGTCTCTCGGACAGGGGTAAATCCGAGCAGTACTTC	CASLSDRGKSEQYF
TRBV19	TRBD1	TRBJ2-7	TGTGCCAGCCGGGACAGGGGGCATATGCCCTACGAGCAGTACTTC	CASRDRGHMPYEQYF
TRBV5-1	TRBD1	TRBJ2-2	TGCGCCAGCAGCTCCCACAACGGACAGGGTATGGGCACCGGGGAGCTGTTTTTT	CASSSHNGQGMGTGELFF
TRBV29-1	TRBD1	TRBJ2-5	TGCAGCGTTGTACAACAGGGGCAACAAGAGACCCAGTACTTC	CSVVQQGQQETQYF
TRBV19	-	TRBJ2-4	TGTGCCAGTAGTATATATACCAGGGGCGGCAAAAACATTCAGTACTTC	CASSIYTRGGKNIQYF
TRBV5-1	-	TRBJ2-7	TGCGCCAGCAGCTTTCAAAGCGAGCAGTCATGGCAGTACTTC	CASSFQSEQSWQYF
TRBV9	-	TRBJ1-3	TGTGCCAGCAGCTCAGCGGGGGGGGCAGGAGGAAACACCATATATTTT	CASSSAGGAGGNTIYF
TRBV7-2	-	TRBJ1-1	TGTGCCAGCAGCTCCCCCGGCAGGGCCCAGGTGGTCTTT	CASSSPGRAQVVF
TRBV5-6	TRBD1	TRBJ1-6	TGTGCCAGCAGCACGACCGGGACAGGGGATTCACCCCTCCACTTT	CASSTTGTGDSPLHF
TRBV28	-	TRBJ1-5	TGTGCCAGCAGTGATTACGGGGGTCAGCCCCAGCATTTT	CASSDYGGQPQHF
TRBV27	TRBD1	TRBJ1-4	TGTGCCAGCAGTTTCGGGACAGGGGGTTGGAAAAATGAAAAACTGTTTTTT	CASSFGTGGWKNEKLFF
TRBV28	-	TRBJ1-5	TGTGCCAGCAGTTCTCCAAACGGGGGTCCTCAGCCCCAGCATTTT	CASSSPNGGPQPQHF
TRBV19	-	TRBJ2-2	TGTGCCAGTAGTACTGTGTCCGGGGCGGGAACCGGGGAGCTGTTTTTT	CASSTVSGAGTGELFF
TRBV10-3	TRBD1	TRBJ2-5	TGTGCCATCAGTTCCGGGACAGGGGGCCGAGAGACCCAGTACTTC	CAISSGTGGRETQYF
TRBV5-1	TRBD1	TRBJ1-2	TGCGCCAGCAGCTTAGGACAGGGTAGCTATGGCTACACCTTC	CASSLGQGSYGYTF
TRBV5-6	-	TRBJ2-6	TGTGCCAGCAGGGGGGCGTCCAACGTCCTGACTTTC	CASRGASNVLTF
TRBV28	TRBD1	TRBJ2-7	TGTGCCAGCACAACAGGGGGGATCTACGAGCAGTACTTC	CASTTGGIYEQYF
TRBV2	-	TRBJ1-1	TGTGCCAGCGAGTTTCAGGGTTCCGGCACTGAAGCTTTCTTT	CASEFQGSGTEAFF
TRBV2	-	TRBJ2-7	TGTGCCAGCAGTCGGGGGAAAACCTACGAGCAGTACTTC	CASSRGKTYEQYF
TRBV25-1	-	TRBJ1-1	TGTGCCAGCATGATTGGGGGCACGAACACTGAAGCTTTCTTT	CASMIGGTNTEAFF
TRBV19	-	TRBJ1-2	TGTGCCAGTAGTTTCAACGTGGAGGGAGGCTACACCTTC	CASSFNVEGGYTF
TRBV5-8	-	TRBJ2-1	TGTGCCAGCAGCTTGGAGGGGGGGGGAAGCTACAATGAGCAGTTCTTC	CASSLEGGGSYNEQFF
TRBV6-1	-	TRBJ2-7	TGTGCCAGCCATCTTACCCAACAGGCTAGGGAGCAGTACTTC	CASHLTQQAREQYF
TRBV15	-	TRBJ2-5	TGTGCCACCAGCATCCCGGACAGACAAGAGACCCAGTACTTC	CATSIPDRQETQYF
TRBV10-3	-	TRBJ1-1	TGTGCCATCAGGGTGACACAGGGATCGAACACTGAAGCTTTCTTT	CAIRVTQGSNTEAFF
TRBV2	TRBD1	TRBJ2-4	TGTGCCAGCAGTCCGGACAGGGACCTAAGTCCCTATCGAAACATTCAGTGCTTC	CASSPDRDLSPYRNIQCF
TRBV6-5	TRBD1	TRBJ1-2	TGTGCCAGCAGCACGACAGGGGCATACGGCTACACCTTC	CASSTTGAYGYTF
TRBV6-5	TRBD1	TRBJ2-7	TGTGCCAGCAGTCGGGACAGCCACGAGCAGTACTTC	CASSRDSHEQYF
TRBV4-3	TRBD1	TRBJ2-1	TGCAAGACAGGGGGAAACAATGAGCAGTTCTTC	CKTGGNNEQFF
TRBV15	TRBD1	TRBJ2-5	TGTGCCACCAGCACGTGGACAGGGGGCTCAGAGACCCAGTACTTC	CATSTWTGGSETQYF
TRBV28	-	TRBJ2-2	TGTGCCAGCAGTTTGGTGGGGGTAGCGGTATCCGGGGAGCTGTTTTTT	CASSLVGVAVSGELFF
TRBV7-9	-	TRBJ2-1	TGTGCCACGACACCTTCCAATGAGCAGTTCTTC	CATTPSNEQFF
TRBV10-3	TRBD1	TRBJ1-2	TGTGCCATCAGTGAGATGGGACAGGGGTTTGGCTACACCTTC	CAISEMGQGFGYTF
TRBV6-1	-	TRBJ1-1	TGTGCCAGCAGCCTAGGAAACACTGGAGCTTTCTTT	CASSLGNTGAFF
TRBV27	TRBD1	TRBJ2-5	TGTGCCAGCAGTTCCCCTGCGACAGGGGGCGGTGAGACCCAGTACTTC	CASSSPATGGGETQYF
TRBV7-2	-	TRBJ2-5	TGTGCCAGCAGCCTGCAGGAGACCCAGTACTTC	CASSLQETQYF
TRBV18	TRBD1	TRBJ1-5	TGTGCCAGCTCACCACCGGAAGGGGGCGGCAATCAGCCCCAGCATTTT	CASSPPEGGGNQPQHF
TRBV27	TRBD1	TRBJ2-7	TGTGCCAGCAGTTTCCCGGACAGGGAGCAGTACTTC	CASSFPDREQYF